A selection of T cell receptor beta chains follows, all from one sample in a study of cytomegalovirus exposure and HLA in healthy donors. Libraries were prepared by immunoSEQ multiplex PCR; TCRdb keeps only in-frame clonotypes and omits some of them. The sample has tens of thousands of clones, roughly 80% seen once. The source material was PBMCs. The source of these receptors is a woman between 18 and 29 years old in good health and CMV-seropositive. Each CDR3 is given without its conserved first and last residue. Each record gives: V gene, clone size, J gene, CDR3 protein. Only some rows state a clone size, as once, few, many or a class for expanded clones.

v_call: TRBV9
clone_size: .
j_call: TRBJ2-2
cdr3_aa: ASSDSSGELF

v_call: TRBV4-2
clone_size: .
j_call: TRBJ2-3
cdr3_aa: ASSQVQGPPTDTQY

v_call: TRBV10-3
clone_size: .
j_call: TRBJ2-7
cdr3_aa: AISDDTVGGYEQY

v_call: TRBV6-5
clone_size: .
j_call: TRBJ1-2
cdr3_aa: ASSFTGGGYT

v_call: TRBV9
clone_size: once
j_call: TRBJ2-6
cdr3_aa: ASSIAPGQGDSGANVLT

v_call: TRBV7-6
clone_size: .
j_call: TRBJ2-2
cdr3_aa: ASSPQGTGELF

v_call: TRBV11-2
clone_size: .
j_call: TRBJ2-5
cdr3_aa: ASSLTQGHGETQY

v_call: TRBV4-1
clone_size: .
j_call: TRBJ1-1
cdr3_aa: ASSQAGTASTEAF

v_call: TRBV5-1
clone_size: .
j_call: TRBJ1-1
cdr3_aa: ASTLGTGVPNTEAF

v_call: TRBV7-2
clone_size: .
j_call: TRBJ2-3
cdr3_aa: ASSLGPRTDTQY